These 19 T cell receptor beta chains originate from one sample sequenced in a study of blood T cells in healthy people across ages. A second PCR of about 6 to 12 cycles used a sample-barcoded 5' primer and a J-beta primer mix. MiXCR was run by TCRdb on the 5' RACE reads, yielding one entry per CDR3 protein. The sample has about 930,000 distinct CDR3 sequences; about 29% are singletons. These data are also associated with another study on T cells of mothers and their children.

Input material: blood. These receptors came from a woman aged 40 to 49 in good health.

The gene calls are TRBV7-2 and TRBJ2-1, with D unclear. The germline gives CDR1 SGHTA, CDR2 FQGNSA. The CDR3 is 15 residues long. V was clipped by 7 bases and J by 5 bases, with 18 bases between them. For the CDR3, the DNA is TGTGCCAGCACCGCGGACGGAACTGCCAACAATGAGCAGTTCTTC. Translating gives CASTADGTANNEQFF.

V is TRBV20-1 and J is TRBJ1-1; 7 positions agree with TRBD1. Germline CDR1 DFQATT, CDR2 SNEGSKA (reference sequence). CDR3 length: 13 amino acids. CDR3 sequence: CGSRDRVNTEAFF. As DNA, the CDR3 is TGCGGAAGCCGGGACAGAGTGAACACTGAAGCTTTCTTT.

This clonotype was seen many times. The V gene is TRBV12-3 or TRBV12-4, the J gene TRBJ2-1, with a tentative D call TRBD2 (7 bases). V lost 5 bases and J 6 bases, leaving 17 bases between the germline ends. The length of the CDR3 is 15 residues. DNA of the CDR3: TGTGCCAGCAGTGACCGCCCCGGGGGGCCCAATGAGCAGTTCTTC. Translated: CASSDRPGGPNEQFF.

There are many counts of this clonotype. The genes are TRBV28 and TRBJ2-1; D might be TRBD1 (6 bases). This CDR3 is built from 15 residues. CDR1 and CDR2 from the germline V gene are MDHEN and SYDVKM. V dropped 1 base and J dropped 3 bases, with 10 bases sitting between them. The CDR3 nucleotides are TGTGCCAGCAGTTTATCTCCAGGGGTCTACAATGAGCAGTTCTTC. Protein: CASSLSPGVYNEQFF.

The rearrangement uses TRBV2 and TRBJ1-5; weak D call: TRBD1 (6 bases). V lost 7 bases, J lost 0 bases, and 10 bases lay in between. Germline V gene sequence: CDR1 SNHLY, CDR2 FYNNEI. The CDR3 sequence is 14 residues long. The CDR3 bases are TGTGCCAGCAAAACAGGGATTAGCAATCAGCCCCAGCATTTT. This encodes CASKTGISNQPQHF.

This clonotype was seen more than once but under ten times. Written as DNA, the CDR3 is TGTGCCATCAGATCTGCGGAAGAGACCCAGTACTTC. It specifies CAIRSAEETQYF. This chain joins TRBV10-3 and TRBJ2-5; D gene uncertain. Trimming took 6 bases from V and 3 from J, leaving 8 bases between them. Germline-derived CDR1 and CDR2 are ENHRY and SYGVKD. CDR3 length equals 12 residues.

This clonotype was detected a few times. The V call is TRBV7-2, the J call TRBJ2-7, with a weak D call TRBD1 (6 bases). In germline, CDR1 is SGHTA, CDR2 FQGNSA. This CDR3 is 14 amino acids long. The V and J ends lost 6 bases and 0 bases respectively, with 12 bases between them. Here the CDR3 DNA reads TGTGCCAGCAGACACACAGGGAGCTCCTACGAGCAGTACTTC. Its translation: CASRHTGSSYEQYF. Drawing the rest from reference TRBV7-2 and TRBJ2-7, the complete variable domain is GAGVSQSPSNKVTEKGKDVELRCDPISGHTALYWYRQSLGQGLEFLIYFQGNSAPDKSGLPSDRFSAERTGGSVSTLTIQRTQQEDSAVYLCASRHTGSSYEQYFGPGTRLTVT.

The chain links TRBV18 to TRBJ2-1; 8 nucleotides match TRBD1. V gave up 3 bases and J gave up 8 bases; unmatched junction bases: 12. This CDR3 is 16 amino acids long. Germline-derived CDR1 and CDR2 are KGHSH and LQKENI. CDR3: CASSPLAGQGLHEQFF. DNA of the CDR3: TGTGCCAGCTCACCCCTTGCCGGACAGGGACTCCATGAGCAGTTCTTC.

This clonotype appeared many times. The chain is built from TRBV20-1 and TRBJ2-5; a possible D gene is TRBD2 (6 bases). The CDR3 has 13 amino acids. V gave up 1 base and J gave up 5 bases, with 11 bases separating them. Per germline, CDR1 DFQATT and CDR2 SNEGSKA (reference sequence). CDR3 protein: CSARGGRMETQYF. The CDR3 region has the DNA TGCAGTGCTAGAGGTGGGAGGATGGAGACCCAGTACTTC.

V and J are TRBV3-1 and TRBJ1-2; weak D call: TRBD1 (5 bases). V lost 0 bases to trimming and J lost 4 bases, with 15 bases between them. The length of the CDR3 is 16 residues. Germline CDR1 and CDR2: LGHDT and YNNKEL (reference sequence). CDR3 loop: CASSQDSAGWGYGYTF. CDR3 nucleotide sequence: TGTGCCAGCAGCCAAGACTCGGCAGGGTGGGGCTATGGCTACACCTTC.

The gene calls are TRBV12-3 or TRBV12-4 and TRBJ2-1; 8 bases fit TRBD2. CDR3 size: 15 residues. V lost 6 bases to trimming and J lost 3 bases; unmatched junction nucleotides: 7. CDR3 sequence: CASRPTSGNYNEQFF. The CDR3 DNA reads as TGTGCCAGCAGGCCAACTAGCGGAAACTACAATGAGCAGTTCTTC.

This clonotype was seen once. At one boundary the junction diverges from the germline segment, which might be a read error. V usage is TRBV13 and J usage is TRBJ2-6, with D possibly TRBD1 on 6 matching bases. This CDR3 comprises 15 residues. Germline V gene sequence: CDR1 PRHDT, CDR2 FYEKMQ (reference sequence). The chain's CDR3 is CASSRDNSGANVLTF. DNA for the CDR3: TGCGCCAGCAGCCGGGACAACTCTGGGGCCAACGTCCTGACTTTC.

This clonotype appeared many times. The CDR3 DNA is TGTGCCAGCAGCGACAACTGGTTGCGGGGGGACCAAGAGACCCAGTACTTC. It translates to CASSDNWLRGDQETQYF. V is TRBV9 and J is TRBJ2-5, with TRBD2 identical over 8 bases. This CDR3 spans 17 amino acids. CDR1 SGDLS and CDR2 YYNGEE come from the germline V gene. The V gene end was trimmed by 3 bases and the J gene end by 0 bases; junction bases not matched to a gene: 10. The whole variable domain, filled in from reference TRBV9 and TRBJ2-5, reads DSGVTQTPKHLITATGQRVTLRCSPRSGDLSVYWYQQSLDQGLQFLIQYYNGEERAKGNILERFSAQQFPDLHSELNLSSLELGDSALYFCASSDNWLRGDQETQYFGPGTRLLVL.

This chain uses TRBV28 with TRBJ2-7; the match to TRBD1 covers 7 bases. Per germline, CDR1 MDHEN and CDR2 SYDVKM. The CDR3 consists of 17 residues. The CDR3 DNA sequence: TGTGCCGGCAGTTCCTATGCTGTAAGGGACAGAGTCTACGAGCAGTACGTC. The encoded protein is CAGSSYAVRDRVYEQYV.

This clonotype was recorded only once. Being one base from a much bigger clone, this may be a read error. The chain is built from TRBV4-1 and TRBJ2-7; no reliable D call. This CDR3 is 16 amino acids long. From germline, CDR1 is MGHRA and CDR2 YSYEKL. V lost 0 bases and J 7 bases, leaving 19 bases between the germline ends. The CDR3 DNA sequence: TGCGCCAGCAGCCAAGAAGGCCGGTACTCCTACAATGAGCAGTACTTC. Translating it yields CASSQEGRYSYNEQYF.

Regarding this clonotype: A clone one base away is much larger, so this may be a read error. The CDR3 bases are TGTGCCAGCACTGCGACAGTCCTCTCCTACGAGCAGTACTTC. This sequence encodes CASTATVLSYEQYF. This rearrangement joins TRBV6-1 to TRBJ2-7; D may be TRBD1 (5 bases). The germline V gene encodes CDR1 MNHNS and CDR2 SASEGT. The CDR3 spans 14 residues. Trimming stripped 7 bases from V and 0 bases from J, with 13 bases between.

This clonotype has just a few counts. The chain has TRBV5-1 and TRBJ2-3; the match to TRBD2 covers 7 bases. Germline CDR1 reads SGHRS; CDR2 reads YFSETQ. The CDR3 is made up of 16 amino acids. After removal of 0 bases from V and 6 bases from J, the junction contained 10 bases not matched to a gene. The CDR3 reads CASSLGASGDPDTQYF. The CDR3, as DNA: TGCGCCAGCAGCTTGGGTGCTAGCGGCGATCCGGATACGCAGTATTTT. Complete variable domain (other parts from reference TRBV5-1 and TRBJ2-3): KAGVTQTPRYLIKTRGQQVTLSCSPISGHRSVSWYQQTPGQGLQFLFEYFSETQRNKGNFPGRFSGRQFSNSRSEMNVSTLELGDSALYLCASSLGASGDPDTQYFGPGTRLTVL.

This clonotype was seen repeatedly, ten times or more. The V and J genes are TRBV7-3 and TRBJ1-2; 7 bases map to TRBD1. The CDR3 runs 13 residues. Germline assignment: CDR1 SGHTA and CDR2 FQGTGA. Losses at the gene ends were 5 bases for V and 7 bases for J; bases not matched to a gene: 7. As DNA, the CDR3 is TGTGCCAGCAGCCCAGGGGGGGCATCTGGCTACACCTTC. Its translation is CASSPGGASGYTF. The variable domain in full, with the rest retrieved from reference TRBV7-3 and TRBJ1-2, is GAGVSQTPSNKVTEKGKYVELRCDPISGHTALYWYRQSLGQGPEFLIYFQGTGAADDSGLPNDRFFAVRPEGSVSTLKIQRTERGDSAVYLCASSPGGASGYTFGSGTRLTVV.

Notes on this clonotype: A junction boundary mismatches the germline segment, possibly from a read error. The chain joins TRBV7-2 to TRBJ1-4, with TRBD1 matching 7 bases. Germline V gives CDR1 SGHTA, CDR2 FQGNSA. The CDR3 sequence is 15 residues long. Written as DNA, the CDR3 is TGTGCCAGCAGCTACTCGACAGGGCGTAATGAAAAACGGTTTTTT. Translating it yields CASSYSTGRNEKRFF.